The 25 T cell receptor beta chains below all came from one sample that was sequenced in a study of T cell responses to AZD1222 COVID-19 vaccine. Repertoires were generated with immunoSEQ multiplex PCR, while TCRdb's copy carries only in-frame clones and drops some. The profile shows 200,000 or so clones, approximately 92% of them singletons. The sequenced sample was peripheral blood, obtained on day 0 of AZD1222 vaccination. The source is an adult in good health.

This clone was found a few times. The rearrangement joins TRBV7-9 to TRBJ2-3; D is possibly TRBD1 (5 bases). CDR3 size: 14 residues. Looked up from germline, CDR1 is SEHNR and CDR2 is FQNEAQ (reference sequence). With 1 base removed from V and 4 bases from J, the gap between germline ends came to 9 bases. The CDR3 bases are TGTGCCAGCAGCTTAGGACAGTCGTCAGATACGCAGTATTTT. It specifies CASSLGQSSDTQYF. Supplemented by reference TRBV7-9 and TRBJ2-3, the full variable domain reads DTGVSQNPRHKITKRGQNVTFRCDPISEHNRLYWYRQTLGQGPEFLTYFQNEAQLEKSRLLSDRFSAERPKGSFSTLEIQRTEQGDSAMYLCASSLGQSSDTQYFGPGTRLTVL.

The chain combines TRBV12-3 or TRBV12-4 with TRBJ1-1; D is possibly TRBD1 (5 bases). The CDR3 spans 13 residues. Trimming took off 3 bases at V and 3 bases at J, with 8 bases between the two ends. For the CDR3, the DNA is TGTGCCAGCAGTTTCGGGACGGACACTGAAGCTTTCTTT. Its protein is CASSFGTDTEAFF.

CDR3 sequence (DNA): TGTGCCAGCAGTTACGGAGGGGGCGCGGGTTCTAATGAAAAACTGTTTTTT. It yields the protein CASSYGGGAGSNEKLFF. The chain couples TRBV7-6 to TRBJ1-4, with TRBD1 identical over 7 bases. This CDR3 comprises 17 residues. Germline trimming cut 6 bases from V and 3 bases from J; bases unmatched to any gene: 13. Per germline, CDR1 SGHVS and CDR2 FNYEAQ.

The chain uses TRBV21-1 and TRBJ1-1. TRBV21-1 is tagged as a pseudogene. The CDR3 is made up of 15 amino acids. This CDR3 reads CASSTEKGERTEAFF. The CDR3, as DNA: TGTGCCAGCAGCACAGAAAAAGGGGAGAGAACTGAAGCTTTCTTT.

The gene calls are TRBV12-5 and TRBJ1-4, with unresolved D. Germline V CDR1 and CDR2: LGHNT, FRNRAP. V shed 3 bases and J shed 4 bases, with 18 bases lying between them. The CDR3 length is 17 residues. The CDR3 DNA reads TGTGCTAGTGGTTTTGGTCCGTCTTTAGACGGTAATGAAAAACTGTTTTTT. This sequence encodes CASGFGPSLDGNEKLFF.

The rearrangement links TRBV28 to TRBJ1-3; D is unresolved. CDR3 length equals 16 residues. Germline V gives CDR1 MDHEN, CDR2 SYDVKM. The V and J ends lost 1 base and 0 bases respectively, with 10 bases between them. CDR3 bases: TGTGCCAGCAGTTTATCATTTGGAGGCTCTGGAAACACCATATATTTT. This codes for CASSLSFGGSGNTIYF.

The chain carries TRBV19 and TRBJ1-6; weak D call: TRBD1 (6 bases). CDR1 and CDR2 (germline): LNHDA, SQIVND (reference sequence). With 6 bases removed from V and 3 bases from J, the gap between germline ends came to 15 bases. CDR3 length: 16 residues. This CDR3 is CASRPLNRVYNSPLHF. CDR3 sequence (DNA): TGTGCCAGTAGGCCGTTAAACAGGGTCTATAATTCACCCCTCCACTTT.

The chain links TRBV27 to TRBJ1-1, with TRBD1 as a possible D gene (5 bases). The germline V gene has CDR1 MNHEY and CDR2 SMNVEV (reference sequence). This CDR3 is built from 14 residues. Trimming shortened V by 3 bases and J by 0 bases, and 8 bases separated the two germline ends. CDR3 residues: CASSFGTVNTEAFF. The CDR3 DNA reads as TGTGCCAGCAGTTTCGGGACGGTGAACACTGAAGCTTTCTTT.

On this clone itself: At one end, the junction sequence differs from germline, possibly due to a read error. This sequence joins TRBV11-3 and TRBJ1-1; D remains ambiguous. Germline V lookup: CDR1 SGHNT, CDR2 YENEEA. The CDR3 is made up of 13 amino acids. CDR3 nucleotide sequence: TGTGCCAGCAGCGTAGATGGGAACACTGAAGCTTTCTTT. Its translation: CASSVDGNTEAFF.

V is TRBV9 and J is TRBJ2-5, with D uncertain. Between the trimmed V and J ends, which lost 0 bases and 5 bases, there was a span of 17 bases. Germline V gene lookup returns CDR1 SGDLS and CDR2 YYNGEE. The CDR3 is 16 residues long. As DNA, the CDR3 is TGTGCCAGCAGCGTAGGTCGGGCCACCCTGAGGGAGACCCAGTACTTC. This codes for CASSVGRATLRETQYF.

The chain carries TRBV30 and TRBJ1-1, with TRBD1 as a possible D gene (5 bases). Germline V lookup: CDR1 GTSNPN, CDR2 SVGIG (reference sequence). The CDR3 is 13 amino acids. Trimming took off 2 bases at V and 1 base at J, with 8 bases between the two ends. CDR3 DNA sequence: TGTGCCTGGAGTCGGAGGGGGAACACTGAAGCTTTCTTT. Translated: CAWSRRGNTEAFF.

This chain links TRBV27 with TRBJ2-5; perhaps TRBD2 as D (6 bases). The CDR3 is made up of 13 amino acids. Trimming removed 0 bases from V and 5 bases from J, with 7 bases in between. CDR1 is MNHEY, CDR2 SMNVEV, per germline (reference sequence). CDR3: CASSLSGGETQYF. In DNA form, the CDR3 reads TGTGCCAGCAGTTTATCTGGAGGGGAGACCCAGTACTTC.

The gene calls are TRBV6-2 or TRBV6-3 and TRBJ1-5; no reliable D call. The germline V gene encodes CDR1 MNHEY and CDR2 SVGEGT. This CDR3 spans 18 amino acids. The V and J ends lost 2 bases and 1 base respectively, with 18 bases between them. The CDR3 here is CASSYRVGLGRSNQPQHF. As DNA, the CDR3 is TGTGCCAGCAGTTACCGGGTGGGTTTAGGTCGGAGCAATCAGCCCCAGCATTTT.

The genes are TRBV28 and TRBJ1-1, with D tentatively TRBD1 (5 bases). CDR1 is MDHEN, CDR2 SYDVKM, per germline. The ends were cut back, 7 bases at V and 1 base at J, with 13 bases in the middle. The CDR3 extends over 14 amino acids. The CDR3 sequence: CASNPGAWNTEAFF. DNA for the CDR3: TGTGCCAGCAATCCCGGGGCCTGGAACACTGAAGCTTTCTTT.

J is TRBJ1-1 and V is TRBV2; D ambiguous. V was cut by 6 bases and J by 7 bases, with 12 bases left in between. Per germline, CDR1 SNHLY and CDR2 FYNNEI. The CDR3 is made up of 12 amino acids. As DNA, the CDR3 is TGTGCCAGCAGGGGGTACGAAAGTGAAGCTTTCTTT. Translating gives CASRGYESEAFF.

Only a few counts were recorded for this clone. The chain joins TRBV4-3 to TRBJ2-2; 11 bases are a match to TRBD2. From germline, CDR1 is LGHNA and CDR2 YSLEER. After removal of 0 bases from V and 5 bases from J, the junction contained 8 bases not matched to a gene. The CDR3 length is 18 residues. Here the CDR3 reads CASSQEWIAGGRTGELFF. As DNA, the CDR3 is TGCGCCAGCAGCCAAGAGTGGATAGCGGGGGGGCGAACCGGGGAGCTGTTTTTT.

The genes are TRBV4-1 and TRBJ2-5; TRBD2 matches at 12 bases. The CDR3 extends over 16 amino acids. Germline loops: CDR1 MGHRA, CDR2 YSYEKL. The J segment lost 4 bases and the V segment lost 1 base, leaving 4 bases of the junction unmatched. CDR3 nucleotides: TGCGCCAGCAGCCAAGTACTAGCGGGGGGCCCAGAGACCCAGTACTTC. It encodes CASSQVLAGGPETQYF.

V is TRBV7-6 and J is TRBJ1-1, with 8 bases identical to TRBD1. The CDR3 length is 12 residues. Germline V gives CDR1 SGHVS, CDR2 FNYEAQ. The V segment lost 6 bases and the J segment 10 bases; nucleotides outside the gene matches: 7. The CDR3 bases are TGTGCCAGCAGTGACTCAGGGGGCAGAGCTTTCTTT. Translated, it gives CASSDSGGRAFF.

This clone has a single count. The CDR3: CASSLGAGGRNEQFF. In DNA form, the CDR3 reads TGTGCCAGCAGCTTAGGGGCGGGGGGACGGAATGAGCAGTTCTTC. The V call is TRBV11-2, the J call TRBJ2-1; 8 bases are a match to TRBD2. V shed 1 base and J 7 bases; nucleotides not matched to a gene: 6. The CDR3 loop spans 15 amino acids. The germline V gene encodes CDR1 SGHAT and CDR2 FQNNGV.

Only one count was recorded for this clone. The V and J genes are TRBV5-4 and TRBJ1-4, with 8 positions matching TRBD1. Germline trimming cut 0 bases from V and 8 bases from J; bases unmatched to any gene: 6. The germline V gene encodes CDR1 SGHNT and CDR2 YYREEE (reference sequence). CDR3 length: 15 amino acids. Here the CDR3 DNA reads TGTGCCAGCAGCTTGGGGACAGGGTCCGAGGAAAAACTGTTTTTT. Its translation: CASSLGTGSEEKLFF. Looking up the rest from reference TRBV5-4 and TRBJ1-4 gives the full variable domain: ETGVTQSPTHLIKTRGQQVTLRCSSQSGHNTVSWYQQALGQGPQFIFQYYREEENGRGNFPPRFSGLQFPNYSSELNVNALELDDSALYLCASSLGTGSEEKLFFGSGTQLSVL.

CDR3 sequence: CASSDRHQPQHF. Written as DNA, the CDR3 is TGTGCCAGCAGTGACAGGCATCAGCCCCAGCATTTT. V usage is TRBV27 and J usage is TRBJ1-5, with a weak D call TRBD1 (6 bases). From germline, CDR1 is MNHEY and CDR2 SMNVEV (reference sequence). CDR3 size: 12 residues. The ends were cut back, 5 bases at V and 5 bases at J, with 7 bases in the middle.

V is TRBV2 and J is TRBJ2-7; TRBD2 matches 7 bases. CDR1 and CDR2 (germline): SNHLY, FYNNEI. This CDR3 has 15 residues. With V trimmed by 2 bases and J by 0 bases, 4 bases remained unmatched. CDR3: CASSELGGSSYEQYF. The CDR3 nucleotides read TGTGCCAGCAGTGAATTGGGCGGGAGCTCCTACGAGCAGTACTTC.

The CDR3 DNA sequence: TGTGCCAGCAGCTACAGGGGCACCGGGGAGCTGTTTTTT. Its protein is CASSYRGTGELFF. This chain connects TRBV7-9 to TRBJ2-2, with TRBD1 matching 7 bases. After removal of 4 bases from V and 4 bases from J, the junction contained 0 bases not matched to a gene. CDR3 size: 13 residues. Per the germline V gene, CDR1 is SEHNR and CDR2 is FQNEAQ (reference sequence).

This clone occurred once. The V and J genes are TRBV5-6 and TRBJ2-3; D gene uncertain. The CDR3 totals 12 residues. Germline loops: CDR1 SGHDT, CDR2 YYEEEE. The V end lost 0 bases, the J end lost 2 bases, and 1 base lay between the germline ends. CDR3 sequence: CASSLDTDTQYF. CDR3 sequence (DNA): TGTGCCAGCAGCTTGGACACAGATACGCAGTATTTT.

This chain connects TRBV5-5 to TRBJ1-6; D is unresolved. Trimming took 0 bases from V and 6 from J, leaving 7 bases between them. CDR3 length: 14 residues. CDR1 SGHKS and CDR2 YYEKEE come from the germline V gene (reference sequence). The CDR3 protein is CASSLGLLNSPLHF. The DNA of the CDR3 is TGTGCCAGCAGCTTGGGACTCCTTAATTCACCCCTCCACTTT.